This T cell receptor (beta chain) was captured in a study of OX40 agonist ivuxolimab in advanced cancers. Study-level information: Hepatocellular carcinoma, melanoma, renal cell or head and neck cancer occurred in dose-escalation patients. Three patients showed partial responses: one hepatocellular carcinoma and two cutaneous melanoma cases.

This CDR3 region has 12 residues. V trimming: 7 bases; J trimming: 3 bases; junction bases outside the gene matches: 3. Per germline, CDR1 MGHDK and CDR2 SYGVNS. Remarks on this clone: Its antigen is still unknown.

Study conclusions and caveats: The study found that CD8+ T cells averaged more expanded clones than CD4+.

Assay: immunoSEQ multiplex PCR; the TCRdb copy retains only in-frame clones and omits some. The sample records roughly 52,000 clones, under 85% being singletons. Blood draws occurred at baseline, cycle 4 day 1, and cycle 7 day 1. This TCR derives from an adult with an advanced solid tumor such as melanoma, head and neck, liver or kidney cancer. The sequencing here drew on CD4+ or CD8+ T cells sorted from blood, taken in a trial of the OX40 agonist ivuxolimab. J is TRBJ2-7 and V is TRBV25-1; 7 bases align to TRBD2. CDR3 sequence (DNA): TGTGCCAGCAAGAGGGAGGGCTACGAGCAGTACTTC. It yields the protein CASKREGYEQYF.